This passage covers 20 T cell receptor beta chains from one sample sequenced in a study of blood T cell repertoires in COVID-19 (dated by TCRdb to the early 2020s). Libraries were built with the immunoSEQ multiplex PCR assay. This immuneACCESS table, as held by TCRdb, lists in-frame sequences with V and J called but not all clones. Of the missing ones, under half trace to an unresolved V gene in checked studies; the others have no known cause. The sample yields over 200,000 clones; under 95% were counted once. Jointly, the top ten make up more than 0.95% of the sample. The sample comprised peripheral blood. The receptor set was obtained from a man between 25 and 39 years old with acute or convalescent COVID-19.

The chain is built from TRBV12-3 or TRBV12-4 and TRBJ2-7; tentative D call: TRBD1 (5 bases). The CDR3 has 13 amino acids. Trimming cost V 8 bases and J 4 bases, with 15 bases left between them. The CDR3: CASVDNRQYEQYF. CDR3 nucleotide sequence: TGTGCCAGCGTTGACAACCGACAGTACGAGCAGTACTTC.

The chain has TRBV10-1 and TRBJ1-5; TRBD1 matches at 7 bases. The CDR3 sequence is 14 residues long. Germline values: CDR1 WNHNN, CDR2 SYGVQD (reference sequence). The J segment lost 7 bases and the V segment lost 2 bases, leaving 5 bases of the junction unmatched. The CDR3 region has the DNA TGCGCCAGCAGTGAGGGGGGCAGGGGGCAGCCCCAGCATTTT. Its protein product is CASSEGGRGQPQHF.

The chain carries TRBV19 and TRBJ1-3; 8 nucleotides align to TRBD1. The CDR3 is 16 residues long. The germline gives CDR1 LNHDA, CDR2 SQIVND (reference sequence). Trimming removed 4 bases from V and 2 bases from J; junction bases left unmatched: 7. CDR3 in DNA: TGTGCCAGTAGTACCCTGGACAGGGAAGCTGGAAACACCATATATTTT. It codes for CASSTLDREAGNTIYF.

CDR3 loop: CAGKGDRENEKLFF. CDR3 nucleotides: TGTGCCGGTAAAGGCGACAGGGAGAATGAAAAACTGTTTTTT. The J gene is TRBJ1-4, the V gene TRBV30, with 7 bases identical to TRBD1. Germline V gene data show CDR1 as GTSNPN and CDR2 as SVGIG (reference sequence). The CDR3 extends over 14 amino acids. J was trimmed by 5 bases and V by 8 bases; bases with no gene match: 11.

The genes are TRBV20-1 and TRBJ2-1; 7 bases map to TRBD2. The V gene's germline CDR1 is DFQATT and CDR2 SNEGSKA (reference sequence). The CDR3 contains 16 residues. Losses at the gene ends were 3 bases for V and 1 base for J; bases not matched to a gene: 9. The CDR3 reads CSASTVLAVSYNEQFF. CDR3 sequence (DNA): TGCAGTGCTAGTACGGTTCTAGCGGTGTCCTACAATGAGCAGTTCTTC.

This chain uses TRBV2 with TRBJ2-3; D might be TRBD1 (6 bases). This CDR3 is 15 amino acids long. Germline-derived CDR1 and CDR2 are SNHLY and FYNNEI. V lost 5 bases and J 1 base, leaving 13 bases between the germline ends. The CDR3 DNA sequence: TGTGCCAGCAGTCCGGGACATCTTGGCACAGATACGCAGTATTTT. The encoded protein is CASSPGHLGTDTQYF.

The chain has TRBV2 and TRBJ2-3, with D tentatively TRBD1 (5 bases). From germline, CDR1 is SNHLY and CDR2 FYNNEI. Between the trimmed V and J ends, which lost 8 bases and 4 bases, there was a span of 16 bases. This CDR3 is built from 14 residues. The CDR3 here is CASFLAGIADTQYF. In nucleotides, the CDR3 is TGTGCCAGCTTCTTAGCAGGGATTGCAGATACGCAGTATTTT. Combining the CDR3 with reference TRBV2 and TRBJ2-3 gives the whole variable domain EPEVTQTPSHQVTQMGQEVILRCVPISNHLYFYWYRQILGQKVEFLVSFYNNEISEKSEIFDDQFSVERPDGSNFTLKIRSTKLEDSAMYFCASFLAGIADTQYFGPGTRLTVL.

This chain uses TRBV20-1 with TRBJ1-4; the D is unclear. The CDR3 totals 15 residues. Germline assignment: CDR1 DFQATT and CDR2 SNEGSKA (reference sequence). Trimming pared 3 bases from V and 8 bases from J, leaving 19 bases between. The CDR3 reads CSASGARGSGEKLFF. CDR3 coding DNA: TGCAGTGCTAGTGGAGCGCGTGGGTCGGGAGAAAAACTGTTTTTT.

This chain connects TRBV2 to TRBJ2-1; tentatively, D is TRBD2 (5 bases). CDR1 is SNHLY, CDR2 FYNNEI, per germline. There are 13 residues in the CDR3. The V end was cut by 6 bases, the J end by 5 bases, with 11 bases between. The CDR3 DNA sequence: TGTGCCAGCAGGGACGGGATGAACAATGAGCAGTTCTTC. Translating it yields CASRDGMNNEQFF.

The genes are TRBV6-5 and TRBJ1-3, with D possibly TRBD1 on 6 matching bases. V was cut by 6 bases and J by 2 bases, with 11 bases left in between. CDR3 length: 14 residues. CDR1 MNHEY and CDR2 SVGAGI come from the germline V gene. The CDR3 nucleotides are TGTGCCAGCAGAGTGACAGGAGCTGGAAACACCATATATTTT. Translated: CASRVTGAGNTIYF.

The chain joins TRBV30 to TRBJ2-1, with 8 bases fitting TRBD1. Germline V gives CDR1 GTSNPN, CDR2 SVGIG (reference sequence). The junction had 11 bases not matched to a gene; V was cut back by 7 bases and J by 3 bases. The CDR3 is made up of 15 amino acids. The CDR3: CASVGGTGVYNEQFF. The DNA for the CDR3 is TGTGCCTCGGTCGGTGGGACAGGAGTCTACAATGAGCAGTTCTTC. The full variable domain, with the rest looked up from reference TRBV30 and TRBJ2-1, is SQTIHQWPATLVQPVGSPLSLECTVEGTSNPNLYWYRQAAGRGLQLLFYSVGIGQISSEVPQNLSASRPQDRQFILSSKKLLLSDSGFYLCASVGGTGVYNEQFFGPGTRLTVL.

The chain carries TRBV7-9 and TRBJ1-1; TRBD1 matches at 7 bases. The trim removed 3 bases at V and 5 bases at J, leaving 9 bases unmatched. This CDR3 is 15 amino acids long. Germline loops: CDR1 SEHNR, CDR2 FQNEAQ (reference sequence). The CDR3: CASSFGRQGGTEAFF. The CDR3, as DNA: TGTGCCAGCAGCTTCGGTCGACAGGGTGGGACTGAAGCTTTCTTT.

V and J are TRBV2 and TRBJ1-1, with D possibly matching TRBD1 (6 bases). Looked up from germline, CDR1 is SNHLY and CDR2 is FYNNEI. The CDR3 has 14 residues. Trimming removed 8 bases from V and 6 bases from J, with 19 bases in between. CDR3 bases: TGTGCCAGCCTACAGGGCGCGGGTTTCCCTGAAGCTTTCTTT. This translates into CASLQGAGFPEAFF.

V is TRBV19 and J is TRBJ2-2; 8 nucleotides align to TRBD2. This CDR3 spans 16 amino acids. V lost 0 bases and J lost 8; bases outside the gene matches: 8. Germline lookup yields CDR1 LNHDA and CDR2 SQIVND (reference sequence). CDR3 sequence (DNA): TGTGCCAGTAGTATAGATAGGCTAGCGGGCTCAGGGGAGCTGTTTTTT. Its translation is CASSIDRLAGSGELFF.

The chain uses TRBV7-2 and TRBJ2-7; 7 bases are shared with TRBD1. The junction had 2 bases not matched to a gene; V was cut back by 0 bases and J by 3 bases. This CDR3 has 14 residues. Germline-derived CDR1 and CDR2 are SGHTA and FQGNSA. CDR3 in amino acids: CASSLASGGYEQYF. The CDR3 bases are TGTGCCAGCAGCTTAGCTTCAGGGGGCTACGAGCAGTACTTC.

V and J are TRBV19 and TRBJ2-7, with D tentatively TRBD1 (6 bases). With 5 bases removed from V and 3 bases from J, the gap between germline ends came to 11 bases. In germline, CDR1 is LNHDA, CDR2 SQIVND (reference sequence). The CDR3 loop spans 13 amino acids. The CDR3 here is CASSFQGGYEQYF. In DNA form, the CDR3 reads TGTGCCAGTAGTTTTCAAGGGGGCTACGAGCAGTACTTC.

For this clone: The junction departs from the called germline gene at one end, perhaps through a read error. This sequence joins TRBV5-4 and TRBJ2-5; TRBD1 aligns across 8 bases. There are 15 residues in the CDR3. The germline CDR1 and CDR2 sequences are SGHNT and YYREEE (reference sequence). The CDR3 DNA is TGTGCCAGCAGGGAAGGGACAGGCGGGCGAGAGGCCCAGTACTTC. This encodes CASREGTGGREAQYF.

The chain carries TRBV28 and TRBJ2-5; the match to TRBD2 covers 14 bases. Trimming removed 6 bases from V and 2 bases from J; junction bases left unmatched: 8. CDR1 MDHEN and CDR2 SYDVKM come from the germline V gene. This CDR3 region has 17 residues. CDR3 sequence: CASSQGTSGGQQETQYF. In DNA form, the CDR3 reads TGTGCCAGCAGCCAGGGGACTAGCGGGGGACAACAAGAGACCCAGTACTTC.

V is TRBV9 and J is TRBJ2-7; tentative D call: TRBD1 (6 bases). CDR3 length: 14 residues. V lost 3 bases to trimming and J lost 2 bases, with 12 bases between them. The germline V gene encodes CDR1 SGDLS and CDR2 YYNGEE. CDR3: CASSGSGHTYEQYF. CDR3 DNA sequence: TGTGCCAGCAGCGGATCGGGACATACCTACGAGCAGTACTTC. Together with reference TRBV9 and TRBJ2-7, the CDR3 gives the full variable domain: DSGVTQTPKHLITATGQRVTLRCSPRSGDLSVYWYQQSLDQGLQFLIQYYNGEERAKGNILERFSAQQFPDLHSELNLSSLELGDSALYFCASSGSGHTYEQYFGPGTRLTVT.

The CDR3 here is CASTEGYTF. CDR3 DNA sequence: TGCGCCAGCACAGAAGGCTACACCTTC. The chain has TRBV10-1 and TRBJ1-2; D gene uncertain. Germline V gives CDR1 WNHNN, CDR2 SYGVQD (reference sequence). This CDR3 spans 9 amino acids. V was shortened by 7 bases and J by 8 bases, with 5 bases between the two germline ends.